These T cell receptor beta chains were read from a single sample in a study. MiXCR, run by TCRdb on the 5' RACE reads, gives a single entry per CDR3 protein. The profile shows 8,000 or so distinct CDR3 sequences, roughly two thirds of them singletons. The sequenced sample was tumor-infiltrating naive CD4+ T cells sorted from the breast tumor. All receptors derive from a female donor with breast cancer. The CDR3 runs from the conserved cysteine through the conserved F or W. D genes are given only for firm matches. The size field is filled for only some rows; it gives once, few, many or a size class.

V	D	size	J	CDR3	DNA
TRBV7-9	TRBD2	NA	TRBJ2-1	CASSITSGAYNEQFF	TGTGCCAGCAGCATAACTAGCGGGGCCTACAATGAGCAGTTCTTC
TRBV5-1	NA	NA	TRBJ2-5	CASSQTGGPGTQYF	TGCGCCAGCAGTCAAACCGGAGGCCCGGGGACCCAGTACTTC
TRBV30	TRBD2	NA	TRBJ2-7	CAWRPPGTSGSYEQYF	TGTGCCTGGAGGCCGCCCGGGACTAGCGGGAGCTACGAGCAGTACTTC
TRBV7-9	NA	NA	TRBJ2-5	CASSLRRGETQYF	TGTGCCAGCAGCTTACGTAGAGGAGAGACCCAGTACTTC
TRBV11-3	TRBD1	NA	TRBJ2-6	CASSAGQGIGANVLTF	TGTGCCAGCAGCGCGGGACAGGGGATTGGGGCTAACGTCCTGACTTTC
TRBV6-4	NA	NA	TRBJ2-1	CASSSVLGESEQFF	TGTGCCAGCAGCTCGGTCTTAGGAGAGAGTGAGCAGTTCTTC
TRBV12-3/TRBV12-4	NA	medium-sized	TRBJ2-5	CASSLGGTGGETQYF	TGTGCCAGCAGTTTGGGAGGGACAGGCGGGGAGACCCAGTACTTC
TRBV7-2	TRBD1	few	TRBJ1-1	CASSSDRANTEAFF	TGTGCCAGCAGCTCCGACAGGGCCAACACTGAAGCTTTCTTT
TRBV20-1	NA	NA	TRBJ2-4	CSADLRGLGAKNIQYF	TGCAGTGCGGACCTTCGGGGGCTCGGGGCCAAAAACATTCAGTACTTC
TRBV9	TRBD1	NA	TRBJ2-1	CASSVDGRDRGLDEQFF	TGTGCCAGCAGCGTAGATGGGCGGGACAGGGGGCTCGATGAGCAGTTCTTC
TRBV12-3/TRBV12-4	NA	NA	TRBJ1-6	CASSHGLGSPLHF	TGTGCCAGCAGCCACGGGCTGGGATCACCCCTCCACTTT
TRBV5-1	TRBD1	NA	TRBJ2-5	CASSYGTDQETQYF	TGCGCCAGCAGCTACGGGACAGATCAAGAGACCCAGTACTTC
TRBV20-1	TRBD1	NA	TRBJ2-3	CSAPGQSKDTQYF	TGCAGTGCTCCGGGACAGTCGAAGGATACGCAGTATTTT
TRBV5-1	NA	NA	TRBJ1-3	CASSVSGGYGNTIYF	TGCGCCAGCTCCGTAAGTGGGGGCTACGGAAACACCATATATTTT
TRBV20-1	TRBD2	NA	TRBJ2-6	CSAVGGSKSGANVLTF	TGCAGTGCCGTGGGAGGGTCTAAATCTGGGGCCAACGTCCTGACTTTC
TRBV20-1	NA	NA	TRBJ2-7	CSAREKLGFLYEQYF	TGCAGTGCTAGAGAAAAATTAGGATTCCTATACGAGCAGTACTTC
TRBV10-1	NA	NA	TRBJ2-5	CASSELKFGTQYF	TGCGCCAGCAGTGAGTTGAAGTTCGGGACCCAGTACTTC
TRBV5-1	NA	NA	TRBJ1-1	CASSRQDSHFAFF	TGCGCCAGCAGCCGGCAAGACAGCCACTTTGCTTTCTTT
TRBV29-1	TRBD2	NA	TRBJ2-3	CSVAEASGRDTQYF	TGCAGCGTTGCAGAGGCTAGCGGGAGAGATACGCAGTATTTT
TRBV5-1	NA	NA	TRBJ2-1	CASSAGNNEQFF	TGCGCCAGCAGCGCCGGCAACAATGAGCAGTTCTTC
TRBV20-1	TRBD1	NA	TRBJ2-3	CSAVRDSSTDTQYF	TGCAGTGCTGTCCGGGACAGCAGCACAGATACGCAGTATTTT
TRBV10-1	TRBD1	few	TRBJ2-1	CASSEAPDRGEQFF	TGCGCCAGCAGTGAGGCCCCAGACAGGGGTGAGCAGTTCTTC
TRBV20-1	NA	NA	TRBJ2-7	CSADPGTGDYEQYF	TGCAGTGCTGATCCGGGGACGGGTGACTACGAGCAGTACTTC
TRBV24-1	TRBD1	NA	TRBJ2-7	CATSDAGTGLHEQYF	TGTGCCACCAGTGACGCCGGGACAGGGCTCCACGAGCAGTACTTC
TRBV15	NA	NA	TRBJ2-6	CATSRDPGSGANVLTF	TGTGCCACCAGCAGAGATCCGGGATCTGGGGCCAACGTCCTGACTTTC
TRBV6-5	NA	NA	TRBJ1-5	CASSYSSPRGRPQPQHF	TGTGCCAGCAGTTACTCGAGCCCCAGGGGAAGACCTCAGCCCCAGCATTTT
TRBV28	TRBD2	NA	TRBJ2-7	CASSPTGGRFEQYF	TGTGCCAGCAGCCCTACTGGCGGGAGGTTCGAGCAGTACTTC
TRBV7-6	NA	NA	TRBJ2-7	CASSFGINEQYF	TGTGCCAGCAGCTTCGGTATCAATGAGCAGTACTTC
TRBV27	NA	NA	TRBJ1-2	CASSFEGNYGYTF	TGTGCCAGCAGTTTTGAGGGGAACTATGGCTACACCTTC
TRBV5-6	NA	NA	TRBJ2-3	CASSLDSGGGTQYF	TGTGCCAGCAGCCTGGACAGCGGAGGTGGTACGCAGTATTTT
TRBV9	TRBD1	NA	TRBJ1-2	CASSRGQDYGYTF	TGTGCCAGCAGCAGGGGACAGGACTATGGCTACACCTTC
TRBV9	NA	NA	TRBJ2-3	CASSEAPDGGIIDTQYF	TGTGCCAGCAGCGAGGCCCCTGATGGGGGGATTATAGATACGCAGTATTTT
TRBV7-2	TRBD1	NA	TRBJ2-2	CASSPGQTNTGELFF	TGTGCCAGCAGCCCGGGACAGACCAACACCGGGGAGCTGTTTTTT
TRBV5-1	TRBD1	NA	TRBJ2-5	CTSSQGQGQVKETQYF	TGCACCAGCAGCCAGGGACAGGGACAAGTCAAAGAGACCCAGTACTTC
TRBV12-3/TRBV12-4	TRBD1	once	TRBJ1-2	CASSLWTGAAGYGYTF	TGTGCCAGCAGTTTATGGACAGGGGCCGCGGGCTATGGCTACACCTTC
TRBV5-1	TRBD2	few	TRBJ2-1	CASSLRPGGDGNEQFF	TGCGCCAGCAGCTTGAGACCGGGGGGGGACGGTAATGAGCAGTTCTTC
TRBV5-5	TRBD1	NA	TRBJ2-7	CASSSDRGHEQYF	TGTGCCAGCAGCTCGGACAGGGGCCACGAGCAGTACTTC
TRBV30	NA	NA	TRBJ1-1	CAWLARRNTEAFF	TGTGCCTGGTTAGCCCGCCGGAACACTGAAGCTTTCTTT
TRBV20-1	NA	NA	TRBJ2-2	CSARASGRDTGELLF	TGCAGTGCTAGAGCCTCCGGACGCGACACCGGGGAGCTGCTTTTT
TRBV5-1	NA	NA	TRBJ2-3	CASSPSRDSTDTQYF	TGTGCCAGCAGCCCTTCCCGGGACAGCACAGATACGCAGTATTTT
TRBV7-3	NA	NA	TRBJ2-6	CASSSGRSGANVLTF	TGTGCCAGCAGCTCGGGGAGATCTGGGGCCAACGTCCTGACTTTC
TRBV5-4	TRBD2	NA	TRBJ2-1	CASSSPGLAEPSAYNEQFF	TGTGCCAGCAGCTCGCCGGGACTAGCGGAACCGTCCGCCTACAATGAGCAGTTCTTC
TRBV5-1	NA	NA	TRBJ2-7	CASRPSNRDSYEQYF	TGTGCCAGCAGACCATCCAACAGGGACTCCTACGAGCAGTACTTC
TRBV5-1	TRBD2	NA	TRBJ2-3	CASSSGTSGASTDTQYF	TGCGCCAGCAGCTCCGGGACTAGCGGGGCTAGCACAGATACGCAGTATTTT
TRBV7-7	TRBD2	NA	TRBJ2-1	CASSFRGGDEQFF	TGTGCTAGCAGCTTCCGGGGGGGAGATGAGCAGTTCTTC
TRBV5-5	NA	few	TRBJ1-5	CASSTGVYEPQHF	TGTGCCAGCAGTACAGGAGTTTATGAGCCCCAGCATTTT
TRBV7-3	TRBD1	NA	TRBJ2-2	CASSSDRGQDTGELFF	TGTGCCAGCAGCTCTGACAGGGGTCAGGACACCGGGGAGCTGTTTTTT
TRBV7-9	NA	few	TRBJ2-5	CASSLNVETQYF	TGTGCCAGCAGCTTAAACGTAGAGACCCAGTACTTC
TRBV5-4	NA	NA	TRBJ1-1	CASMLGGQGEAFF	TGTGCCAGCATGCTGGGGGGGCAGGGTGAAGCTTTCTTT
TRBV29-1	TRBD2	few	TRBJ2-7	CSVDGTSGSYEQYF	TGCAGCGTTGACGGGACTAGCGGTTCCTACGAGCAGTACTTC
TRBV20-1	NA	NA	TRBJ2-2	CSARNIQGTGELFF	TGCAGTGCTAGAAATATACAGGGTACCGGGGAGCTGTTTTTT
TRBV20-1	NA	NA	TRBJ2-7	CSARQEPWGALYEQYF	TGCAGTGCTAGACAAGAACCCTGGGGGGCGCTTTACGAGCAGTACTTC